The TCR beta chain described here comes from a study of beta chain features in type 1 diabetes. General study points: All four CD4+ subsets of Type 1 diabetes patients contained TCRB CDR3s that were moderately but significantly shorter. VDJ junctions sequenced from type 1 diabetes patients showed fewer insertions and more deletions.

V shed 6 bases, J shed 6 bases, and the junction held 4 bases outside the gene matches. The CDR3 is made up of 14 amino acids. Germline CDR1 SGHTA, CDR2 FQGNSA. A remark on this clone: The antigen remains unidentified.

Since all of the isolated RNA was reverse transcribed, expressed TCRB transcripts were what got sequenced. Profiling relied on immunoSEQ multiplex PCR, and the TCRdb table lists in-frame clones only, not all of them. In the table there are some 270,000 clones, approximately 10% of which are singletons. On average, the one heparinised blood draw given by each donor was about 116 mL. The origin of this receptor is a man younger than 40 with type 1 diabetes. This rearrangement joins TRBV7-2 to TRBJ1-6; TRBD1 agrees at 8 bases. Sequenced material: naive CD4+ T cells from blood. Here the CDR3 reads CASSAQGANSPLHF. CDR3 nucleotides: TGTGCCAGCAGTGCGCAGGGGGCTAATTCACCCCTCCACTTT.